The rows below give T cell receptor beta chains drawn from one sample of a study of T cells in Graves' hyperthyroidism and ophthalmopathy. TCRdb passed the multiplex PCR reads through MiXCR, listing each CDR3 protein once. The table lists approximately 640,000 distinct CDR3 sequences, 15% to 20% of them singletons, with around 15% in the top ten. Sequencing was done on a sample of blood. The receptor set was obtained from a man between 50 and 59 years old with Graves' hyperthyroidism. Each CDR3 is given with its conserved first and last residue. Each record gives: V gene, J gene, CDR3 protein.

V gene: TRBV24-1; J gene: TRBJ1-2; CDR3 protein: CATSDVDAPAYGYTF
V gene: TRBV28; J gene: TRBJ1-2; CDR3 protein: CASTGAFFNYGYTF
V gene: TRBV3-1; J gene: TRBJ2-7; CDR3 protein: CASSQTLASEQYF
V gene: TRBV24-1; J gene: TRBJ2-1; CDR3 protein: CATSERAVDNEQFF
V gene: TRBV6-4; J gene: TRBJ1-5; CDR3 protein: CASSYISRPGPNQPQHF
V gene: TRBV29-1; J gene: TRBJ2-7; CDR3 protein: CSVQASGRSSTYEQYF
V gene: TRBV20-1; J gene: TRBJ2-3; CDR3 protein: CSAPGTSGRASPDTQYF
V gene: TRBV12-3/TRBV12-4; J gene: TRBJ2-7; CDR3 protein: CASSLALQDLPYEQYF
V gene: TRBV6-2/TRBV6-3; J gene: TRBJ2-7; CDR3 protein: CASSYPALSYEQYF
V gene: TRBV14; J gene: TRBJ1-2; CDR3 protein: CASSQGRGYTF
V gene: TRBV7-8; J gene: TRBJ2-1; CDR3 protein: CASSIPSGALSKNEQFF